This T cell receptor (beta chain) is drawn from a study of OX40 agonist ivuxolimab in advanced cancers. Turning to the overall study: Ivuxolimab was an agonistic, fully human IgG2 monoclonal antibody directed against OX40 (CD134), a costimulatory receptor. Intravenous ivuxolimab was administered to patients every 2 weeks at six dose levels: 0.01, 0.1, 0.3, 1.5, 3 and 10 mg/kg. Of the 50 or so patients in dose escalation, about 19 had hepatocellular carcinoma, about 15 had melanoma, 9 had renal cell carcinoma and 9 had head and neck cancer. A male proportion of 70% to 90% and a mean age of around 60 years, ranging from 23 to 79, were recorded for the dose-escalation cohort. Prior anti-PD-1, anti-PD-L1 or anti-CTLA-4 therapy was permitted, and checkpoint inhibitors had been received by approximately 39% of dose-escalation patients. Three dose-escalation patients achieved partial responses, one with hepatocellular carcinoma and two with cutaneous melanoma. The point of sequencing TCRbeta in the periphery was to test whether ivuxolimab changed TCR sequence diversity and drove clonal T-cell expansion. The paper describes the monotherapy dose-escalation part (N = 52 patients) of the phase I trial of ivuxolimab.

The paper as a whole reports these results and caveats: At doses of 0.1 to 3.0 mg/kg, clonal expansion of both CD4+ and CD8+ T cells in blood was seen between baseline and week 6. The antigen specificity of the clonally expanded peripheral T cells was not determined. In partial responders in the 0.1-3.0 mg/kg groups, normalized peripheral clonal expansion was found to be among the lowest, especially among CD8+ T cells. After ivuxolimab, CD8+ T cells had more expanded clones than CD4+ T cells on average. Low levels of normalized T-cell clonal expansion were also seen in some patients who did not respond.

About this clone itself: This receptor's antigen is unknown. Per-nucleotide qualities are absent, and no much larger clonotype sits a single base away.

CDR1 and CDR2 are read off the germline V gene (reference sequence) as LNHNV and YYDKDF. The CDR3 sequence holds 15 residues, the cysteine and phenylalanine included. Only CDR3 DNA is held: 45 bases, read in frame from base 1. The junction carries 8 bases between V and J, which are trimmed by 1 base and 0 bases respectively. To sequence the TCRbeta CDR3 region, genomic DNA was isolated from the sorted cells. TCRbeta CDR3 regions were sequenced using the immunoSEQ Assay. Imported from immuneACCESS, the table was reduced by TCRdb to in-frame sequences with V and J called. These copies leave out some clones; in studies compared against another copy, an unresolved V gene accounts for under half, and the cause of the remainder is not known. The sample table records roughly 58,000 clones; over 80% of these occur just once. Almost 0.65% of the sample belongs to the ten largest clones. The trial excluded patients who had a history of autoimmune disease or who were on systemic immunosuppression. Peripheral blood for TCR sequencing was collected from all dose cohorts at baseline, on cycle 4 day 1, and on cycle 7 day 1. The samples were taken from a phase I, first-in-human, multicenter, open-label dose-escalation trial of ivuxolimab. The trial enrolled adults with locally advanced or metastatic head and neck squamous cell, hepatocellular, melanoma or renal cell carcinoma. Before TCR sequencing, CD4+ T cells and CD8+ T cells were sorted from peripheral blood as separate populations.

This receptor was identified in an adult with an advanced solid tumor such as melanoma, head and neck, liver or kidney cancer. The sequencing used CD4+ or CD8+ T cells sorted from blood, collected in a trial of the OX40 agonist ivuxolimab. The chain uses TRBV15 and TRBJ2-3; the D gene assignment is ambiguous. The base sequence is TGTGCCACCAGCAGAGCAGCTTCTAGCACAGATACGCAGTATTTT. Its translation is CATSRAASSTDTQYF.